This TCR beta chain came from a study of cytomegalovirus exposure and HLA in healthy donors. V shed 4 bases, J shed 9 bases, and the junction held 13 bases outside the gene matches. The CDR3 extends over 15 amino acids. Germline CDR1 reads SGDLS; CDR2 reads YYNGEE. Primers for the PCR totalled 60 Vbeta and 13 Jbeta. Sequencing was performed with immunoSEQ multiplex PCR; in TCRdb, only in-frame clones are kept and a portion is missing. The sample has about 200,000 clones, over 60% seen once. This clonotype originated in a woman aged 40 to 49 in good health and CMV-seronegative. The genes are TRBV9 and TRBJ1-2; the match to TRBD1 covers 9 bases. Sample: PBMCs. The CDR3 region has the DNA TGTGCCAGCAGCTTAACCCCGGGACAGGGAGCTAGCTACACCTTC. Translation: CASSLTPGQGASYTF.